The 14 T cell receptor beta chains below all came from one sample that was sequenced in a study of molecular identifiers for immune sequencing clone quantification. One entry per CDR3 protein results from TCRdb running MiXCR on the PCR reads. This sample has approximately 500,000 distinct CDR3 sequences, with about 25% found just once. Sequenced material: naive CD8+ T cells from blood, with Jurkat cell RNA spiked in. Subset here: FACS-sorted CD8+CD4-CCR7+CD45RA+ naive T cells. The receptors derive from a human donor in good health. Some libraries in this study had Jurkat cell RNA spiked in.

This sequence joins TRBV28 and TRBJ2-7; no definite D call. Germline V lookup: CDR1 MDHEN, CDR2 SYDVKM. V lost 1 base to trimming and J lost 6 bases, with 10 bases between them. This CDR3 is built from 13 residues. As DNA, the CDR3 is TGTGCCAGCAGTTTATCGGAAAGCTTCGAGCAGTACTTC. Protein sequence: CASSLSESFEQYF. The variable domain in full, with the rest retrieved from reference TRBV28 and TRBJ2-7, is DVKVTQSSRYLVKRTGEKVFLECVQDMDHENMFWYRQDPGLGLRLIYFSYDVKMKEKGDIPEGYSVSREKKERFSLILESASTNQTSMYLCASSLSESFEQYFGPGTRLTVT.

At least ten counts were recorded for this clonotype. This chain connects TRBV5-1 to TRBJ2-3; a possible D gene is TRBD2 (5 bases). The CDR3 covers 14 residues. V was clipped by 0 bases and J by 3 bases, with 8 bases between them. The germline gives CDR1 SGHRS, CDR2 YFSETQ. In DNA form, the CDR3 reads TGCGCCAGCAGCTTGGAGCAGCGGACAGATACGCAGTATTTT. This gives the protein CASSLEQRTDTQYF.

On this clonotype: A much larger clone differs from this one at a single base, so this may be a read error. The chain has TRBV6-2 or TRBV6-3 and TRBJ2-7; D remains ambiguous. With 0 bases removed from V and 7 bases from J, the gap between germline ends came to 7 bases. The length of the CDR3 is 12 residues. Germline V gives CDR1 MNHEY, CDR2 SVGEGT. The CDR3 loop reads CASSYSNLEQYF. The CDR3 DNA is TGTGCCAGCAGTTACTCCAATTTGGAGCAGTACTTC.

There are a few counts of this clonotype. CDR3 in DNA: TGTGCCTGGAGTGAACAGGGTAATGAGCAGTTCTTC. This translates into CAWSEQGNEQFF. The chain recombines TRBV30 with TRBJ2-1; perhaps TRBD1 as D (6 bases). The germline gives CDR1 GTSNPN, CDR2 SVGIG (reference sequence). This CDR3 has 12 residues. V dropped 1 base and J dropped 7 bases, with 8 bases sitting between them. Looking up the rest from reference TRBV30 and TRBJ2-1 gives the full variable domain: SQTIHQWPATLVQPVGSPLSLECTVEGTSNPNLYWYRQAAGRGLQLLFYSVGIGQISSEVPQNLSASRPQDRQFILSSKKLLLSDSGFYLCAWSEQGNEQFFGPGTRLTVL.

With respect to this clonotype: The junction departs from the called germline gene at one end, perhaps through a read error. The J gene is TRBJ1-1, the V gene TRBV4-3; tentatively, D is TRBD1 (6 bases). Germline V gives CDR1 LGHNA, CDR2 YSLEER. The CDR3 runs 14 residues. The CDR3 sequence: CASSPLDRNTEALF. The DNA of the CDR3 is TGCGCCAGCAGCCCTCTGGACAGAAACACTGAAGCTCTCTTT.

This clonotype was recorded once. A single base separates this from a much larger clone, so it may be a read error. The chain couples TRBV9 to TRBJ1-6; 9 bases map to TRBD1. Germline lookup yields CDR1 SGDLS and CDR2 YYNGEE. This CDR3 contains 15 residues. V lost 0 bases and J lost 9; bases outside the gene matches: 4. The CDR3 DNA follows: TGTGCCAGCAGCGTAGAAGGGACAGGGAGTTCACCCCTCCACTTT. Translation: CASSVEGTGSSPLHF. The full variable domain, in which reference TRBV9 and TRBJ1-6 provide the parts outside the CDR3, is DSGVTQTPKHLITATGQRVTLRCSPRSGDLSVYWYQQSLDQGLQFLIQYYNGEERAKGNILERFSAQQFPDLHSELNLSSLELGDSALYFCASSVEGTGSSPLHFGNGTRLTVT.

This clonotype was counted only a few times. CDR3 DNA sequence: TGTGCCAGCACTATGCCCAAGGGCGGGAAGGATGAGCAGTTCTTC. Its protein is CASTMPKGGKDEQFF. V usage is TRBV11-1 and J usage is TRBJ2-1; D is perhaps TRBD2 (6 bases). The CDR3 length is 15 residues. Germline CDR1 is SGHAT and CDR2 is FQDESV (reference sequence). V shed 7 bases and J shed 8 bases, with 21 bases lying between them.

The chain joins TRBV2 to TRBJ1-5; D gene ambiguous. Germline lookup yields CDR1 SNHLY and CDR2 FYNNEI. This CDR3 contains 17 residues. Trimming removed 5 bases from V and 1 base from J, with 18 bases in between. The CDR3 DNA sequence: TGTGCCAGCAGTCCTAACCAACACGTACAAAGCAATCAGCCCCAGCATTTT. Translation: CASSPNQHVQSNQPQHF.

This clonotype was seen ten or more times. The chain has TRBV5-5 and TRBJ2-3; 7 nucleotides agree with TRBD1. Germline assignment: CDR1 SGHKS and CDR2 YYEKEE (reference sequence). Trimming took 3 bases from V and 2 from J; bases not matched to a gene: 9. CDR3 size: 16 residues. As DNA, the CDR3 is TGTGCCAGCAGCTCTGGGACAGCCCTTTACACAGATACGCAGTATTTT. Residues: CASSSGTALYTDTQYF.

Details on this clonotype: A much more abundant neighbour one base away suggests this may be a read error. The V and J genes are TRBV29-1 and TRBJ2-7; 11 positions agree with TRBD2. With V trimmed by 8 bases and J by 6 bases, 15 bases remained unmatched. Germline values: CDR1 SQVTM, CDR2 ANQGSEA. CDR3 length: 15 amino acids. CDR3 sequence: CSTEQGGLAGGEQYF. CDR3 DNA sequence: TGCAGCACCGAACAGGGTGGCCTAGCGGGAGGCGAGCAGTACTTC.

This clonotype came up a few times. V usage is TRBV27 and J usage is TRBJ2-3; 10 bases are shared with TRBD2. V shed 6 bases and J 14 bases; nucleotides not matched to a gene: 5. CDR3 length equals 11 residues. CDR1 MNHEY and CDR2 SMNVEV come from the germline V gene (reference sequence). CDR3 coding DNA: TGTGCCAGCAGCAGCGGGAGGGCCTCGTATTTT. Its translation is CASSSGRASYF.

This clonotype was observed at least ten times. The chain carries TRBV28 and TRBJ1-1, with D tentatively TRBD1 (5 bases). The CDR3 spans 18 residues. Germline-derived CDR1 and CDR2 are MDHEN and SYDVKM. V was cut by 6 bases and J by 6 bases, with 29 bases left in between. The CDR3 DNA is TGTGCCAGCAGCCCACTACCGGGCGGACAAGAATTTCGGTCTGAAGCTTTCTTT. Protein sequence: CASSPLPGGQEFRSEAFF.

To note about this clonotype: A much larger clone is a single base away; this may be a read error. This chain uses TRBV4-1 with TRBJ1-1, with D hard to call. Germline CDR1 is MGHRA and CDR2 is YSYEKL. The CDR3 sequence is 14 residues long. Trimming removed 1 base from V and 6 bases from J, with 12 bases in between. The CDR3 nucleotides are TGCGCCAGCAGCCAAGGAGCAAGTAACGCTGAAGCTTTCTTT. The encoded protein is CASSQGASNAEAFF.

This chain links TRBV2 with TRBJ1-3; perhaps TRBD1 as D (6 bases). CDR1 and CDR2 from the germline V gene are SNHLY and FYNNEI. The CDR3 contains 15 residues. Trimming stripped 3 bases from V and 2 bases from J, with 11 bases between. Here the CDR3 reads CASSDVQGTGNTIYF. The CDR3 DNA reads as TGTGCCAGCAGTGATGTACAGGGTACTGGAAACACCATATATTTT.